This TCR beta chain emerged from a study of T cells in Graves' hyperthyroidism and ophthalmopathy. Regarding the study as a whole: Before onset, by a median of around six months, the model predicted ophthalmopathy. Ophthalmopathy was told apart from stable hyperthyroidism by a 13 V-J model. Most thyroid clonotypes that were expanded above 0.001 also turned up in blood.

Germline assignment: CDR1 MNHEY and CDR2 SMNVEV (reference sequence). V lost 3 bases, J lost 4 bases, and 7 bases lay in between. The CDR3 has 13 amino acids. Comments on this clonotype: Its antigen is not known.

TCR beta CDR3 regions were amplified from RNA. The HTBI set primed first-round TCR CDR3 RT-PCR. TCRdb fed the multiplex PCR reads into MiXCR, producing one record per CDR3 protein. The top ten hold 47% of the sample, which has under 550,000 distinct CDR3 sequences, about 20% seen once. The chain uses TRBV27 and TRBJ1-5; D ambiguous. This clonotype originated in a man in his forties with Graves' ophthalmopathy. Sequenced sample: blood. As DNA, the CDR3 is TGTGCCAGCAGTTTTACGGCTAATCAGCCCCAGCATTTT. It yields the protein CASSFTANQPQHF.